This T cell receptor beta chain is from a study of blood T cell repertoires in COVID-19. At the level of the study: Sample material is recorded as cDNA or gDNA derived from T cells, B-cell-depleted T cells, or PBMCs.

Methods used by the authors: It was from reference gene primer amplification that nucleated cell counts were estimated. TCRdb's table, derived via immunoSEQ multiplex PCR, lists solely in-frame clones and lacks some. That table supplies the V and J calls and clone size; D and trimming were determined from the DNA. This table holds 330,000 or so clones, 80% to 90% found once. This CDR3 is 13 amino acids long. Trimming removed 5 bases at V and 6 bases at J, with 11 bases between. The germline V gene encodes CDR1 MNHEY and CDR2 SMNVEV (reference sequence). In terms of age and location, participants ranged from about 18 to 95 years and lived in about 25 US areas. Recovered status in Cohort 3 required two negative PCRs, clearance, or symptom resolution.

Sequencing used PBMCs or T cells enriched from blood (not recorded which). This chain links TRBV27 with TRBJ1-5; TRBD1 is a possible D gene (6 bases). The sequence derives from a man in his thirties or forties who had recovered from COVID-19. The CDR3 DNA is TGTGCCAGCAGTCTACAGGGACCTCAGCCCCAGCATTTT. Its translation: CASSLQGPQPQHF.